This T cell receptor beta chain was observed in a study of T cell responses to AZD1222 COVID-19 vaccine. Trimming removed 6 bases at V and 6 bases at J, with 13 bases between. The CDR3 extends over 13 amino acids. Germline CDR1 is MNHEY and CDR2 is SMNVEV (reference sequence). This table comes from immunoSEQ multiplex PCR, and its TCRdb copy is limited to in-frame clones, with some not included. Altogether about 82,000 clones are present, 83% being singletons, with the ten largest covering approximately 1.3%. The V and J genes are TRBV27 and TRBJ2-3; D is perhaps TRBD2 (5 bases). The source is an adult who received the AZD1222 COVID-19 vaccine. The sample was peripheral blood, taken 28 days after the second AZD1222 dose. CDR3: CASSREPTDTQYF. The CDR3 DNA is TGTGCCAGCAGCCGGGAACCCACTGATACGCAGTATTTT.